Shown below are 29 T cell receptor beta chains from a single sample sequenced in a study of cytomegalovirus exposure and HLA in healthy donors. It was with 60 Vbeta and 13 Jbeta primers that the PCR ran. This table comes from immunoSEQ multiplex PCR, and its TCRdb copy is limited to in-frame clones, with some not included. The sample comprises under 200,000 clones, 75% to 85% of which are singletons, and 7.4% rests with the top ten. Sequencing was performed on PBMCs. Receptor source: a male donor in good health and CMV-seropositive.

The V and J genes are TRBV5-1 and TRBJ2-3, with 10 bases aligning to TRBD2. V was pared by 4 bases and J by 1 base, with 6 bases of the junction left unmatched. Germline lookup yields CDR1 SGHRS and CDR2 YFSETQ. This CDR3 spans 16 amino acids. Written as DNA, the CDR3 is TGCGCCAGCAGCCCCCGAACTAGCGGGGGCACAGATACGCAGTATTTT. It is translated as CASSPRTSGGTDTQYF.

The chain combines TRBV9 with TRBJ2-5, with 13 bases fitting TRBD2. The germline V gene encodes CDR1 SGDLS and CDR2 YYNGEE. The CDR3 is 16 residues long. V shed 2 bases and J 8 bases; nucleotides not matched to a gene: 9. The CDR3 reads CASSVGTSGAPGTQYF. CDR3 sequence (DNA): TGTGCCAGCAGCGTCGGGACTAGCGGGGCACCGGGAACCCAGTACTTC. Full variable domain (rest looked up from reference TRBV9 and TRBJ2-5): DSGVTQTPKHLITATGQRVTLRCSPRSGDLSVYWYQQSLDQGLQFLIQYYNGEERAKGNILERFSAQQFPDLHSELNLSSLELGDSALYFCASSVGTSGAPGTQYFGPGTRLLVL.

V is TRBV6-4 and J is TRBJ2-3; the match to TRBD1 covers 7 bases. Germline V gene lookup returns CDR1 MRHNA and CDR2 SNTAGT. V was pared by 0 bases and J by 4 bases, with 1 base of the junction left unmatched. CDR3 length: 14 amino acids. The CDR3, as DNA: TGTGCCAGCAGTGACTCGCAGGGGGCAGATACGCAGTATTTT. Amino acids: CASSDSQGADTQYF.

The V gene is TRBV6-6, the J gene TRBJ2-5; TRBD1 matches at 9 bases. Germline values: CDR1 MNHNY, CDR2 SVGAGI (reference sequence). J was trimmed by 7 bases and V by 6 bases; bases with no gene match: 3. The CDR3 runs to 12 residues. CDR3 sequence (DNA): TGTGCCAGCAGGACAGGGGGGGGGACCCAGTACTTC. This gives the protein CASRTGGGTQYF.

The chain couples TRBV9 to TRBJ1-2, with TRBD1 matching 10 bases. The CDR3 spans 13 residues. CDR1 and CDR2 (germline): SGDLS, YYNGEE. With 0 bases clipped from V and 8 bases from J, the junction kept 1 base outside the gene matches. CDR3: CASSVATGGGYTF. The CDR3 DNA is TGTGCCAGCAGCGTAGCGACAGGGGGCGGCTACACCTTC.

The rearrangement joins TRBV5-1 to TRBJ2-2; D ambiguous. This CDR3 comprises 15 residues. CDR1 and CDR2 (germline): SGHRS, YFSETQ. V dropped 0 bases and J dropped 1 base, with 7 bases sitting between them. The CDR3 nucleotides read TGCGCCAGCAGCTTGGACACCTGGAACACCGGGGAGCTGTTTTTT. Translated: CASSLDTWNTGELFF. Drawing the rest from reference TRBV5-1 and TRBJ2-2, the complete variable domain is KAGVTQTPRYLIKTRGQQVTLSCSPISGHRSVSWYQQTPGQGLQFLFEYFSETQRNKGNFPGRFSGRQFSNSRSEMNVSTLELGDSALYLCASSLDTWNTGELFFGEGSRLTVL.

This rearrangement joins TRBV7-6 to TRBJ1-2; D is uncertain. Germline loops: CDR1 SGHVS, CDR2 FNYEAQ. The length of the CDR3 is 13 residues. The V gene lost 1 base and the J gene lost 8 bases, with 11 bases spanning the gap. The CDR3 bases are TGTGCCAGCAGCTTAGGGGCCGCGGGGGGCTACACCTTC. This sequence encodes CASSLGAAGGYTF.

The chain joins TRBV19 to TRBJ2-7; 9 bases match TRBD1. The CDR3 length is 13 residues. After removal of 6 bases from V and 5 bases from J, the junction contained 5 bases not matched to a gene. Germline V gene lookup returns CDR1 LNHDA and CDR2 SQIVND (reference sequence). The CDR3 protein is CASSLRTGDEQYF. In DNA form, the CDR3 reads TGTGCCAGTAGCCTTAGGACAGGGGACGAGCAGTACTTC. Drawing the rest from reference TRBV19 and TRBJ2-7, the complete variable domain is DGGITQSPKYLFRKEGQNVTLSCEQNLNHDAMYWYRQDPGQGLRLIYYSQIVNDFQKGDIAEGYSVSREKKESFPLTVTSAQKNPTAFYLCASSLRTGDEQYFGPGTRLTVT.

V usage is TRBV11-2 and J usage is TRBJ1-2; tentative D call: TRBD1 (5 bases). The CDR3 has 14 residues. In germline, CDR1 is SGHAT, CDR2 FQNNGV. The V end lost 5 bases, the J end lost 6 bases, and 16 bases lay between the germline ends. CDR3 sequence: CASSLYTSRDGYTF. DNA for the CDR3: TGTGCCAGCAGCCTCTATACCAGCAGGGATGGCTACACCTTC.

The rearrangement uses TRBV11-3 and TRBJ2-2, with TRBD1 as a possible D gene (7 bases). The CDR3 runs to 15 residues. Germline loops: CDR1 SGHNT, CDR2 YENEEA. Between the trimmed V and J ends, which lost 5 bases and 4 bases, there was a span of 14 bases. CDR3 sequence (DNA): TGTGCCAGCAGCCCCCGACAGGGAGGCACCGGGGAGCTGTTTTTT. Amino acid sequence: CASSPRQGGTGELFF.

The V call is TRBV29-1, the J call TRBJ2-1, with TRBD2 matching over 14 bases. Trimming cost V 6 bases and J 10 bases; bases outside gene matches: 8. The CDR3 sequence is 14 residues long. The germline CDR1 and CDR2 sequences are SQVTM and ANQGSEA. Here the CDR3 reads CSVRLAGGPGEQFF. CDR3 in DNA: TGCAGCGTCAGACTAGCGGGGGGGCCCGGGGAGCAGTTCTTC.

The J gene is TRBJ2-7, the V gene TRBV6-5; D may be TRBD1 (5 bases). Per the germline V gene, CDR1 is MNHEY and CDR2 is SVGAGI. The V end was cut by 3 bases, the J end by 4 bases, with 16 bases between. The CDR3 covers 15 residues. The CDR3 nucleotides are TGTGCCAGCAGTTATGGGAACCGGAACAGGTACGAGCAGTACTTC. Its protein is CASSYGNRNRYEQYF.

The chain employs TRBV4-1 and TRBJ2-1; D is possibly TRBD1 (5 bases). The CDR3 covers 14 residues. Germline assignment: CDR1 MGHRA and CDR2 YSYEKL. V was trimmed by 0 bases and J by 7 bases, leaving 10 bases between them. The CDR3 is CASSQEWQGNEQFF. The DNA for the CDR3 is TGCGCCAGCAGCCAAGAGTGGCAGGGAAATGAGCAGTTCTTC.

This clone has a handful of counts. The chain combines TRBV5-1 with TRBJ2-7; D is perhaps TRBD2 (6 bases). This CDR3 spans 15 amino acids. With 0 bases removed from V and 1 base from J, the gap between germline ends came to 11 bases. Germline CDR1 is SGHRS and CDR2 is YFSETQ. The CDR3 region has the DNA TGCGCCAGCAGCTTGGTAATAGGAGGGTCCTACGAGCAGTACTTC. It yields the protein CASSLVIGGSYEQYF.

V gene TRBV7-2 combines with J gene TRBJ1-2; 7 nucleotides match TRBD1. This CDR3 is 15 amino acids long. J was trimmed by 8 bases and V by 4 bases; bases with no gene match: 13. Germline V gene data show CDR1 as SGHTA and CDR2 as FQGNSA. The CDR3 nucleotides are TGTGCCAGCAGCTCCCCTGAGGGGGCAGCTTCGGGCTACACCTTC. Translation: CASSSPEGAASGYTF. The full variable domain, with the rest looked up from reference TRBV7-2 and TRBJ1-2, is GAGVSQSPSNKVTEKGKDVELRCDPISGHTALYWYRQSLGQGLEFLIYFQGNSAPDKSGLPSDRFSAERTGGSVSTLTIQRTQQEDSAVYLCASSSPEGAASGYTFGSGTRLTVV.

V gene TRBV7-8 combines with J gene TRBJ2-2, with 10 bases matching TRBD2. The germline gives CDR1 SGHVS, CDR2 FQNEAQ. The CDR3 extends over 17 amino acids. V trimming: 5 bases; J trimming: 3 bases; junction bases outside the gene matches: 9. CDR3 protein: CASSRQSGGAYTGELFF. The DNA of the CDR3 is TGTGCCAGCAGCAGGCAAAGCGGGGGGGCGTACACCGGGGAGCTGTTTTTT.

This clone showed up just a few times. V is TRBV6-1 and J is TRBJ2-5, with D tentatively TRBD2 (5 bases). Germline lookup yields CDR1 MNHNS and CDR2 SASEGT. V was pared by 1 base and J by 5 bases, with 14 bases between. The CDR3 length is 15 residues. In nucleotides, the CDR3 is TGTGCCAGCAGTGAAGGAGGAGACTACGAGGAGACCCAGTACTTC. Translated: CASSEGGDYEETQYF.

About this clone: Other nucleotide sequences in the sample specify the same CDR3. The chain uses TRBV9 and TRBJ2-3, with a possible D match to TRBD2 (6 bases). From germline, CDR1 is SGDLS and CDR2 YYNGEE. The CDR3 sequence is 15 residues long. The V end was cut by 0 bases, the J end by 0 bases, with 8 bases between. The CDR3 nucleotides are TGTGCCAGCAGCGTAGGGGGGGTTAGCACAGATACGCAGTATTTT. Translated: CASSVGGVSTDTQYF. The whole variable domain, filled in from reference TRBV9 and TRBJ2-3, reads DSGVTQTPKHLITATGQRVTLRCSPRSGDLSVYWYQQSLDQGLQFLIQYYNGEERAKGNILERFSAQQFPDLHSELNLSSLELGDSALYFCASSVGGVSTDTQYFGPGTRLTVL.

This clone appeared a few times. V and J are TRBV5-1 and TRBJ2-7; 9 nucleotides line up with TRBD2. Germline loops: CDR1 SGHRS, CDR2 YFSETQ. With 4 bases clipped from V and 7 bases from J, the junction kept 12 bases outside the gene matches. The CDR3 spans 15 residues. CDR3 sequence: CASSLEASGAWEQYF. The CDR3 nucleotides read TGCGCCAGCAGCCTGGAGGCTAGCGGGGCATGGGAGCAGTACTTC. Drawing the rest from reference TRBV5-1 and TRBJ2-7, the complete variable domain is KAGVTQTPRYLIKTRGQQVTLSCSPISGHRSVSWYQQTPGQGLQFLFEYFSETQRNKGNFPGRFSGRQFSNSRSEMNVSTLELGDSALYLCASSLEASGAWEQYFGPGTRLTVT.

This sequence joins TRBV5-6 and TRBJ2-7; D remains unclear. The germline V gene encodes CDR1 SGHDT and CDR2 YYEEEE. The CDR3 runs to 13 residues. Trimming shortened V by 0 bases and J by 2 bases, and 6 bases separated the two germline ends. The CDR3 sequence is CASSLDLTYEQYF. The DNA of the CDR3 is TGTGCCAGCAGCTTGGACTTGACCTACGAGCAGTACTTC.

This chain connects TRBV10-1 to TRBJ2-3; 10 nucleotides align to TRBD2. The CDR3 is made up of 15 amino acids. The V gene end was trimmed by 4 bases and the J gene end by 3 bases; junction bases not matched to a gene: 4. CDR1 and CDR2 (germline): WNHNN, SYGVQD (reference sequence). This chain's CDR3 is CASSAASGGTDTQYF. In DNA, the CDR3 is TGCGCCAGCAGTGCGGCTAGCGGGGGAACAGATACGCAGTATTTT.

The J gene is TRBJ1-3, the V gene TRBV10-3; possible D gene TRBD1, 5 bases. Germline CDR1 and CDR2: ENHRY and SYGVKD. The ends were cut back, 9 bases at V and 3 bases at J, with 15 bases in the middle. The CDR3 contains 14 residues. The CDR3 sequence is CAMRRGASGNTIYF. CDR3 nucleotide sequence: TGTGCCATGCGGCGCGGGGCGAGTGGAAACACCATATATTTT.

The rearrangement links TRBV6-1 to TRBJ2-7, with D maybe TRBD2 (5 bases). Trimming took off 4 bases at V and 1 base at J, with 17 bases between the two ends. Germline values: CDR1 MNHNS, CDR2 SASEGT. The CDR3 is 16 residues long. The CDR3 here is CASSVSSSRGSYEQYF. The CDR3 nucleotides are TGTGCCAGCAGTGTATCCTCGTCCCGGGGATCCTACGAGCAGTACTTC.

The chain employs TRBV11-2 and TRBJ1-1, with D possibly TRBD1 on 5 matching bases. Germline CDR1 is SGHAT and CDR2 is FQNNGV. This CDR3 has 14 amino acids. The V end was cut by 2 bases, the J end by 3 bases, with 10 bases between. The CDR3 region is CASSLRVRDTEAFF. The CDR3 DNA reads as TGTGCCAGCAGCTTAAGGGTCAGGGACACTGAAGCTTTCTTT.

This sequence joins TRBV9 and TRBJ1-4, with 8 bases lining up with TRBD1. In germline, CDR1 is SGDLS, CDR2 YYNGEE. V gave up 3 bases and J gave up 4 bases; unmatched junction bases: 2. The CDR3 contains 14 residues. The CDR3 nucleotides are TGTGCCAGCAGCGCGGGACAGGATAATGAAAAACTGTTTTTT. Its translation: CASSAGQDNEKLFF.

The chain combines TRBV7-2 with TRBJ2-3, with TRBD2 identical over 7 bases. V trimming: 5 bases; J trimming: 2 bases; junction bases outside the gene matches: 4. The CDR3 is made up of 14 amino acids. CDR1 SGHTA and CDR2 FQGNSA come from the germline V gene. Written as DNA, the CDR3 is TGTGCCAGCAGCCCTGGACTAGTCACAGATACGCAGTATTTT. The encoded protein is CASSPGLVTDTQYF.

DNA for the CDR3: TGTGCCAGCAGTCCGGGACTCGATAGTACGCAGTATTTT. Its protein product is CASSPGLDSTQYF. The rearrangement links TRBV6-6 to TRBJ2-3; D is possibly TRBD2 (6 bases). There are 13 residues in the CDR3. Germline assignment: CDR1 MNHNY and CDR2 SVGAGI (reference sequence). V dropped 5 bases and J dropped 8 bases, with 14 bases sitting between them.

The rearrangement uses TRBV5-1 and TRBJ1-5; the match to TRBD1 covers 9 bases. The V gene's germline CDR1 is SGHRS and CDR2 YFSETQ. CDR3 length equals 16 residues. Unmatched junction bases numbered 8, after V lost 0 bases and J lost 7 bases. The chain's CDR3 is CASSLAPGQGSQPQHF. The CDR3 DNA follows: TGCGCCAGCAGCTTGGCTCCGGGACAGGGCAGCCAGCCCCAGCATTTT.

V and J are TRBV5-5 and TRBJ1-2; maybe TRBD1 (5 bases). CDR1 and CDR2 (germline): SGHKS, YYEKEE (reference sequence). V lost 1 base and J lost 6, with 13 bases in between. The length of the CDR3 is 14 residues. The CDR3 nucleotides read TGTGCCAGCAGCTTGACAGGCCCAAGGAATGGCTACACCTTC. Protein: CASSLTGPRNGYTF.